The rows below give T cell receptor beta chains drawn from one sample of a study of T cells in tuberculosis. Using immunoSEQ multiplex PCR, the repertoire was profiled, and TCRdb retains in-frame clones only, with some absent. The sample contains 25,000 to 35,000 clones, roughly 96% of which appear only once. Specimen: PBMCs. These receptors were collected from a donor under 30 with latent tuberculosis or without tuberculosis infection. Both conserved end residues are part of each CDR3. Each record gives: V gene, D gene, clone size, J gene, CDR3 protein, CDR3 DNA. The D gene is left open where the match is weak. Rows give clone size only sometimes, using once, few, many, or a class for an expanded clone.

v_gene: TRBV19
d_gene: NA
abundance: NA
j_gene: TRBJ1-1
CDR3aa: CASSIFSGQGPPEAFF
CDR3nt: TGTGCCAGTAGTATTTTCTCCGGGCAGGGCCCCCCTGAAGCTTTCTTT

v_gene: TRBV2
d_gene: TRBD2
abundance: few
j_gene: TRBJ2-3
CDR3aa: CASPTLGLAGVVTDTQYF
CDR3nt: TGTGCCAGTCCGACTCTAGGACTAGCGGGAGTAGTGACAGATACGCAGTATTTT

v_gene: TRBV5-6
d_gene: NA
abundance: NA
j_gene: TRBJ1-6
CDR3aa: CASSFRKTFRQFSPLHF
CDR3nt: TGTGCCAGCAGCTTCCGAAAAACCTTCCGACAGTTCTCACCCCTCCACTTT

v_gene: TRBV11-2
d_gene: NA
abundance: NA
j_gene: TRBJ2-7
CDR3aa: CASSLELGSYEQYF
CDR3nt: TGTGCCAGCAGCTTGGAGCTGGGCTCCTACGAGCAGTACTTC

v_gene: TRBV19
d_gene: TRBD1
abundance: few
j_gene: TRBJ2-7
CDR3aa: CASSLTGSSSYEQYF
CDR3nt: TGTGCCAGTAGCCTGACAGGGTCTAGCTCCTACGAGCAGTACTTC

v_gene: TRBV19
d_gene: NA
abundance: once
j_gene: TRBJ1-1
CDR3aa: CASSIVEGTWTEAFF
CDR3nt: TGTGCCAGTAGTATAGTAGAGGGTACTTGGACTGAAGCTTTCTTT

v_gene: TRBV6-6
d_gene: NA
abundance: NA
j_gene: TRBJ2-3
CDR3aa: CASGTLGRRAADTQYF
CDR3nt: TGTGCCAGCGGGACCCTGGGGCGGAGGGCCGCAGATACGCAGTATTTT

v_gene: TRBV5-1
d_gene: NA
abundance: NA
j_gene: TRBJ2-7
CDR3aa: CASSWGLSNEQYF
CDR3nt: TGCGCCAGCAGCTGGGGACTCTCCAACGAGCAGTACTTC

v_gene: TRBV6-5
d_gene: NA
abundance: NA
j_gene: TRBJ1-1
CDR3aa: CASSMSGAEAFF
CDR3nt: TGTGCCAGCAGTATGAGTGGGGCGGAAGCTTTCTTT

v_gene: TRBV23-1
d_gene: NA
abundance: NA
j_gene: TRBJ2-7
CDR3aa: CARRGRFYEQYF
CDR3nt: TGCGCCAGAAGGGGCCGTTTCTACGAGCAGTACTTC

v_gene: TRBV11-2
d_gene: NA
abundance: NA
j_gene: TRBJ2-2
CDR3aa: CASRTVQGNTGELFF
CDR3nt: TGTGCCAGCCGAACGGTGCAGGGAAACACCGGGGAGCTGTTTTTT

v_gene: TRBV30
d_gene: TRBD2
abundance: NA
j_gene: TRBJ2-3
CDR3aa: CACLAGVSTDTQYF
CDR3nt: TGTGCCTGCCTAGCGGGGGTAAGCACAGATACGCAGTATTTT

v_gene: TRBV5-1
d_gene: NA
abundance: NA
j_gene: TRBJ2-7
CDR3aa: CASSLNYRSYEQYF
CDR3nt: TGCGCCAGCAGCTTGAACTACAGGAGTTACGAGCAGTACTTC

v_gene: TRBV2
d_gene: NA
abundance: NA
j_gene: TRBJ1-1
CDR3aa: CASSIGRVNTEAFF
CDR3nt: TGTGCCAGCAGTATCGGGCGGGTGAACACTGAAGCTTTCTTT